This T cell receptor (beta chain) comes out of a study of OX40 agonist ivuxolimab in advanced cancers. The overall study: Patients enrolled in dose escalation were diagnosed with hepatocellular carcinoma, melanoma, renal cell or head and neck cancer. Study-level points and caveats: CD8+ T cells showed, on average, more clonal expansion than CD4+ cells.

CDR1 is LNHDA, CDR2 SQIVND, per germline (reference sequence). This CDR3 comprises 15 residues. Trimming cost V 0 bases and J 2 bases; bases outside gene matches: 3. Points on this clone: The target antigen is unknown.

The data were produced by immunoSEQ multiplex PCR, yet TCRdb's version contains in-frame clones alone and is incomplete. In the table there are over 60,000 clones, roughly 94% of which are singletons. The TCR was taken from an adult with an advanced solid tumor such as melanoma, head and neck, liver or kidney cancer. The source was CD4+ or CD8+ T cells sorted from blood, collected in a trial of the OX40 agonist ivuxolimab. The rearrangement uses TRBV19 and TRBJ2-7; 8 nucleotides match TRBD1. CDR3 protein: CASSIDSGGPYEQYF. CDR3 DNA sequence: TGTGCCAGTAGTATAGATTCAGGGGGCCCCTACGAGCAGTACTTC.